Listed here are 27 T cell receptor beta chains from one sample, sequenced in a study of identical twins. MiXCR, run by TCRdb on the 5' RACE reads, gives a single entry per CDR3 protein. The sample lists roughly 260,000 distinct CDR3 sequences, over 12% occurring once. Sequences were obtained from memory (CD45RO+) T cells sorted from blood. These receptors all stem from a woman aged 18-35 years in good health.

This clonotype was picked up many times. Just one base apart from a much larger clone, this may be a read error. The chain uses TRBV12-3 or TRBV12-4 and TRBJ2-7, with 8 bases identical to TRBD2. The CDR3 runs 18 residues. Here the CDR3 reads CAISFPGVTAGVVYEQYF. CDR3 bases: TGTGCCATCAGTTTTCCCGGGGTTACAGCGGGAGTGGTATACGAGCAGTACTTC.

This chain connects TRBV16 to TRBJ2-3; TRBD1 matches 10 bases. The germline V gene encodes CDR1 KGHSY and CDR2 FQNENV. Trimming cost V 2 bases and J 6 bases; bases outside gene matches: 2. The CDR3 length is 14 residues. This CDR3 reads CASSQGTGVDTQYF. CDR3 DNA: TGTGCCAGCAGCCAAGGGACAGGGGTGGATACGCAGTATTTT.

This clonotype has more than one count but fewer than ten. The chain links TRBV5-1 to TRBJ2-3; the match to TRBD1 covers 7 bases. This CDR3 has 14 amino acids. Per germline, CDR1 SGHRS and CDR2 YFSETQ. Unmatched junction bases numbered 6, after V lost 4 bases and J lost 4 bases. In DNA form, the CDR3 reads TGCGCCAGCAGCCTTATGACAGGGTCAGATACGCAGTATTTT. Protein sequence: CASSLMTGSDTQYF. The variable domain in full, with the rest retrieved from reference TRBV5-1 and TRBJ2-3, is KAGVTQTPRYLIKTRGQQVTLSCSPISGHRSVSWYQQTPGQGLQFLFEYFSETQRNKGNFPGRFSGRQFSNSRSEMNVSTLELGDSALYLCASSLMTGSDTQYFGPGTRLTVL.

In this sample, this clonotype turned up a few times. The chain joins TRBV12-3 or TRBV12-4 to TRBJ2-7; 7 bases match TRBD2. After removal of 4 bases from V and 6 bases from J, the junction contained 12 bases not matched to a gene. CDR3 length: 15 residues. CDR3 in DNA: TGTGCCAGCAGTTCTGGACTAGAGGGGAAGGGCGAGCAGTACTTC. Translation: CASSSGLEGKGEQYF.

This rearrangement joins TRBV5-6 to TRBJ2-7; the match to TRBD2 covers 9 bases. The germline V gene encodes CDR1 SGHDT and CDR2 YYEEEE. J lost 6 bases, V lost 4 bases, and 8 bases had no gene match. This CDR3 is built from 14 residues. Here the CDR3 DNA reads TGTGCCAGCAGCCAACTAGCGGGCGGAGGCGAGCAGTACTTC. Its protein is CASSQLAGGGEQYF.

This clonotype was found a few times. This chain links TRBV27 with TRBJ2-5; D may be TRBD2 (7 bases). The germline CDR1 and CDR2 sequences are MNHEY and SMNVEV (reference sequence). The CDR3 runs to 14 residues. The V end lost 6 bases, the J end lost 5 bases, and 16 bases lay between the germline ends. The CDR3 sequence: CASSAGAGVETQYF. The CDR3 region has the DNA TGTGCCAGCAGCGCGGGGGCGGGAGTGGAGACCCAGTACTTC.

This chain links TRBV12-3 or TRBV12-4 with TRBJ2-5, with D hard to call. The CDR3 spans 14 residues. Between the trimmed V and J ends, which lost 3 bases and 7 bases, there was a span of 15 bases. The CDR3 coding sequence is TGTGCCAGCAGTTTGGGTGGGCGGCCGGGGACCCAGTACTTC. Amino acid sequence: CASSLGGRPGTQYF.

This clonotype was seen a handful of times. This CDR3 reads CASSLGPQKAETQYF. In nucleotides, the CDR3 is TGTGCCAGCAGCTTGGGACCCCAAAAGGCGGAGACCCAGTACTTC. This rearrangement joins TRBV5-6 to TRBJ2-5; D is uncertain. V shed 0 bases and J shed 5 bases, with 14 bases lying between them. Germline CDR1 SGHDT, CDR2 YYEEEE. The CDR3 is 15 residues long.

This clonotype was observed a few times. The chain uses TRBV7-8 and TRBJ2-6; tentative D call: TRBD1 (7 bases). The CDR3 loop spans 19 amino acids. CDR1 is SGHVS and CDR2 is FQNEAQ in the germline V gene. V lost 5 bases and J 0 bases, leaving 20 bases between the germline ends. The CDR3 sequence is CASSKGPGQTSSGANVLTF. As DNA, the CDR3 is TGTGCCAGCAGCAAAGGCCCGGGACAGACTAGCTCTGGGGCCAACGTCCTGACTTTC.

This clonotype was seen repeatedly, ten times or more. The chain combines TRBV5-1 with TRBJ1-4; maybe TRBD1 (6 bases). Germline-derived CDR1 and CDR2 are SGHRS and YFSETQ. Trimming took off 0 bases at V and 8 bases at J, with 11 bases between the two ends. CDR3 length: 14 residues. As DNA, the CDR3 is TGCGCCAGCAGCTTGGGGGGGGGCGAGGAAAAACTGTTTTTT. It translates to CASSLGGGEEKLFF.

The gene calls are TRBV7-2 and TRBJ2-1; D is undetermined. CDR1 and CDR2 (germline): SGHTA, FQGNSA. The CDR3 is 12 residues long. The V end lost 4 bases, the J end lost 9 bases, and 10 bases lay between the germline ends. The CDR3 nucleotides are TGTGCCAGCAGCTCAGTTAGGTCTGAGCAGTTCTTC. Residues: CASSSVRSEQFF.

The chain couples TRBV5-1 to TRBJ2-3, with D uncertain. V shed 5 bases and J shed 5 bases, with 15 bases lying between them. This CDR3 is 14 amino acids long. From germline, CDR1 is SGHRS and CDR2 YFSETQ. CDR3 DNA: TGCGCCAGCAGACTCGACTCGGGCGGAGATACGCAGTATTTT. It specifies CASRLDSGGDTQYF.

The V call is TRBV7-6, the J call TRBJ2-5; maybe TRBD2 (6 bases). The CDR3 totals 15 residues. The germline V gene encodes CDR1 SGHVS and CDR2 FNYEAQ. The germline V and J ends were trimmed by 5 bases and 2 bases, with 15 bases remaining between them. CDR3 amino acids: CASSLSGELQETQYF. The CDR3 region has the DNA TGTGCCAGCAGCCTATCGGGAGAGTTACAAGAGACCCAGTACTTC.

This clonotype has a handful of counts. The V call is TRBV10-3, the J call TRBJ1-6; 10 bases map to TRBD1. The CDR3 has 13 residues. Germline V gives CDR1 ENHRY, CDR2 SYGVKD. Trimming took 7 bases from V and 13 from J; bases not matched to a gene: 7. Here the CDR3 DNA reads TGTGCCATCAACCGGGACAGGGGATCCCCCCTCCACTTT. This gives the protein CAINRDRGSPLHF.

The V gene is TRBV10-1, the J gene TRBJ2-1, with 10 bases identical to TRBD2. This CDR3 comprises 17 residues. CDR1 and CDR2 (germline): WNHNN, SYGVQD (reference sequence). With 0 bases clipped from V and 0 bases from J, the junction kept 2 bases outside the gene matches. CDR3 sequence (DNA): TGCGCCAGCAGTGAGTCAGCTAGCGGGGGCTCCTACAATGAGCAGTTCTTC. Its protein product is CASSESASGGSYNEQFF.

This clonotype was observed at least ten times. The chain couples TRBV11-2 to TRBJ1-1, with a possible D match to TRBD1 (6 bases). CDR1 and CDR2 (germline): SGHAT, FQNNGV. The germline V and J ends were trimmed by 2 bases and 4 bases, with 11 bases remaining between them. The CDR3 consists of 14 residues. The CDR3 region is CASSLRGSGTEAFF. The CDR3 nucleotides are TGTGCCAGCAGCTTAAGGGGGTCTGGCACTGAAGCTTTCTTT.

The chain couples TRBV7-8 to TRBJ2-7; possibly TRBD1 or TRBD2 for D (5 bases each). Germline assignment: CDR1 SGHVS and CDR2 FQNEAQ. The germline V and J ends were trimmed by 4 bases and 6 bases, with 13 bases remaining between them. The CDR3 extends over 13 amino acids. CDR3 amino acids: CASSSGNGGEQYF. The CDR3 DNA reads TGTGCCAGCAGCTCGGGGAATGGGGGCGAGCAGTACTTC.

This clonotype turned up a few times. The CDR3 is CSVALARGTQYF. DNA of the CDR3: TGCAGCGTCGCCCTGGCTAGGGGGACCCAGTACTTC. The V call is TRBV29-1, the J call TRBJ2-5, with a tentative D call TRBD1 (5 bases). CDR1 SQVTM and CDR2 ANQGSEA come from the germline V gene. The CDR3 is made up of 12 amino acids. V lost 6 bases and J 7 bases, leaving 15 bases between the germline ends.

The rearrangement links TRBV3-1 to TRBJ1-6, with D possibly being TRBD1 (5 bases). CDR3 length equals 15 residues. CDR1 is LGHDT, CDR2 YNNKEL, per germline (reference sequence). The V and J ends lost 3 bases and 7 bases respectively, with 13 bases between them. In nucleotides, the CDR3 is TGTGCCAGCAGCCAGGCTCAGGGTAGAAATTCACCCCTCCACTTT. Amino acids: CASSQAQGRNSPLHF.

This clonotype has only a few counts. This chain connects TRBV14 to TRBJ1-2, with 7 positions matching TRBD1. The V and J ends lost 4 bases and 1 base, in that order; junction bases with no gene match: 9. Germline CDR1 reads SGHDN; CDR2 reads FVKESK. The CDR3 is 16 residues long. CDR3 DNA: TGTGCCAGCAGCCCCAAAGGAGGGACAGATAACTATGGCTACACCTTC. This gives the protein CASSPKGGTDNYGYTF.

The V gene is TRBV7-2, the J gene TRBJ1-1; D is ambiguous. The CDR3 has 15 residues. V was cut by 1 base and J by 0 bases, with 9 bases left in between. In germline, CDR1 is SGHTA, CDR2 FQGNSA. CDR3 region: CASSLVPGMNTEAFF. The CDR3 DNA reads as TGTGCCAGCAGCTTAGTTCCGGGGATGAACACTGAAGCTTTCTTT.

This clonotype was recorded a few times. DNA of the CDR3: TGCAGTGCTACCAGGGATACCGAGACCCAGTACTTC. It specifies CSATRDTETQYF. V and J are TRBV20-1 and TRBJ2-5; weak D call: TRBD1 (5 bases). V lost 4 bases, J lost 5 bases, and 11 bases lay in between. CDR1 and CDR2 (germline): DFQATT, SNEGSKA (reference sequence). The CDR3 runs 12 residues.

This clonotype was counted only a few times. The V call is TRBV30, the J call TRBJ2-2; TRBD2 matches 8 bases. Unmatched junction bases numbered 9, after V lost 3 bases and J lost 3 bases. CDR1 and CDR2 from the germline V gene are GTSNPN and SVGIG (reference sequence). The CDR3 contains 16 residues. In nucleotides, the CDR3 is TGTGCCTGGAGAAGAGGTGGAGCGGGGGACACCGGGGAGCTGTTTTTT. This translates into CAWRRGGAGDTGELFF.

As for this clonotype: Relative to the germline gene, one junction end is altered; a read error may explain this. V and J are TRBV5-5 and TRBJ2-6; D remains unclear. CDR1 and CDR2 (germline): SGHKS, YYEKEE (reference sequence). The CDR3 contains 15 residues. The CDR3: CASSFGFSEANVLTF. CDR3 sequence (DNA): TGTGCCAGCAGCTTTGGGTTTTCTGAGGCCAACGTCCTGACTTTC.

The V and J genes are TRBV20-1 and TRBJ2-1; 8 nucleotides line up with TRBD2. Germline CDR1 DFQATT, CDR2 SNEGSKA (reference sequence). The CDR3 loop spans 14 amino acids. The junction had 10 bases not matched to a gene; V was cut back by 4 bases and J by 8 bases. CDR3 protein: CSAIPGTRHHEQFF. CDR3 coding DNA: TGCAGTGCTATACCCGGGACTAGGCACCATGAGCAGTTCTTC.

The chain combines TRBV3-1 with TRBJ2-5; 7 bases are a match to TRBD1. The CDR3 length is 13 residues. V was clipped by 8 bases and J by 4 bases; unmatched bases: 7. In germline, CDR1 is LGHDT, CDR2 YNNKEL (reference sequence). Here the CDR3 reads CASVRGQGETQYF. The CDR3, as DNA: TGTGCCAGCGTTAGGGGGCAGGGAGAGACCCAGTACTTC.

There are many counts of this clonotype. This chain connects TRBV5-1 to TRBJ2-1; 9 nucleotides match TRBD2. V dropped 2 bases and J dropped 0; count of bases not matched to a gene: 0. Germline values: CDR1 SGHRS, CDR2 YFSETQ. The CDR3 consists of 15 residues. The CDR3 nucleotides read TGCGCCAGCAGCTTTAGCGGGAGCTCCTACAATGAGCAGTTCTTC. This codes for CASSFSGSSYNEQFF.